The 14 T cell receptor beta chains listed next were all sequenced from one sample in a study of blood T cell repertoires in COVID-19. Data came from immunoSEQ multiplex PCR; TCRdb stores just in-frame clones and leaves some out. The sample lists roughly 200,000 clones; 87% were seen once. Material for sequencing was peripheral blood. All receptors derive from a man aged 60 to 75 who had recovered from COVID-19.

The V and J genes are TRBV5-1 and TRBJ2-3; D might be TRBD2 (5 bases). The CDR3 spans 15 residues. V lost 4 bases to trimming and J lost 1 base, with 13 bases between them. Germline values: CDR1 SGHRS, CDR2 YFSETQ. CDR3 residues: CASSPRVKGTDTQYF. The CDR3 DNA follows: TGCGCCAGCAGCCCGCGGGTGAAGGGCACAGATACGCAGTATTTT.

This chain uses TRBV7-9 with TRBJ1-2; 10 nucleotides match TRBD1. Germline trimming cut 5 bases from V and 6 bases from J; bases unmatched to any gene: 6. The CDR3 loop spans 14 amino acids. Germline V lookup: CDR1 SEHNR, CDR2 FQNEAQ (reference sequence). The CDR3 reads CASSRDRGPHGYTF. CDR3 in DNA: TGTGCCAGCAGCCGGGACAGGGGTCCTCATGGCTACACCTTC. The variable domain in full, completed from reference TRBV7-9 and TRBJ1-2, reads DTGVSQNPRHKITKRGQNVTFRCDPISEHNRLYWYRQTLGQGPEFLTYFQNEAQLEKSRLLSDRFSAERPKGSFSTLEIQRTEQGDSAMYLCASSRDRGPHGYTFGSGTRLTVV.

The rearrangement joins TRBV28 to TRBJ2-1; TRBD2 aligns across 11 bases. Germline loops: CDR1 MDHEN, CDR2 SYDVKM. CDR3 size: 14 residues. The trim removed 8 bases at V and 7 bases at J, leaving 7 bases unmatched. The CDR3 nucleotides are TGTGCCAGCGGGGGGGCTAGCGGGAGGAATGAGCAGTTCTTC. Protein: CASGGASGRNEQFF.

A single count supports this clone. The chain is built from TRBV5-4 and TRBJ1-3, with D possibly TRBD1 on 5 matching bases. The V end lost 4 bases, the J end lost 1 base, and 12 bases lay between the germline ends. The CDR3 is 15 amino acids. Per the germline V gene, CDR1 is SGHNT and CDR2 is YYREEE (reference sequence). CDR3 sequence reads: CASSHQKGSGNTIYF. In DNA form, the CDR3 reads TGTGCCAGCAGCCATCAAAAGGGGTCTGGAAACACCATATATTTT.

V is TRBV12-3 or TRBV12-4 and J is TRBJ2-3; weak D call: TRBD1 (6 bases). CDR3 length: 12 amino acids. With 7 bases removed from V and 5 bases from J, the gap between germline ends came to 10 bases. Here the CDR3 DNA reads TGTGCCAGCAACAGGGTTCTAGATACGCAGTATTTT. It yields the protein CASNRVLDTQYF.

The chain carries TRBV27 and TRBJ1-2, with 10 bases that match TRBD1. The germline gives CDR1 MNHEY, CDR2 SMNVEV (reference sequence). CDR3 length: 13 residues. V dropped 3 bases and J dropped 7; count of bases not matched to a gene: 2. Written as DNA, the CDR3 is TGTGCCAGCAGTTTGACAGGGGGCTCTGGCTACACCTTC. This translates into CASSLTGGSGYTF.

V gene TRBV10-1 combines with J gene TRBJ1-1; 11 bases agree with TRBD1. The CDR3 covers 13 residues. Germline trimming cut 8 bases from V and 5 bases from J; bases unmatched to any gene: 4. Germline assignment: CDR1 WNHNN and CDR2 SYGVQD (reference sequence). The CDR3 reads CASSGQGGTEAFF. The CDR3 region has the DNA TGCGCCAGCTCGGGACAGGGGGGAACTGAAGCTTTCTTT.

The rearrangement links TRBV7-9 to TRBJ2-1; TRBD1 matches 11 bases. There are 15 residues in the CDR3. V was clipped by 5 bases and J by 3 bases; unmatched bases: 3. CDR1 and CDR2 (germline): SEHNR, FQNEAQ (reference sequence). CDR3 in amino acids: CASSPGTGGYNEQFF. Written as DNA, the CDR3 is TGTGCCAGCAGCCCCGGGACAGGGGGCTACAATGAGCAGTTCTTC.

The chain carries TRBV27 and TRBJ1-2; 8 bases match TRBD1. V shed 1 base and J 8 bases; nucleotides not matched to a gene: 9. The CDR3 runs 15 residues. From germline, CDR1 is MNHEY and CDR2 SMNVEV (reference sequence). CDR3 in DNA: TGTGCCAGCAGTTTATACCAGGGGGCGCGGAGAGGCTACACCTTC. This codes for CASSLYQGARRGYTF.

The J gene is TRBJ2-1, the V gene TRBV7-2; 7 bases fit TRBD1. The J segment lost 9 bases and the V segment lost 1 base, leaving 3 bases of the junction unmatched. The CDR3 covers 13 residues. CDR1 is SGHTA and CDR2 is FQGNSA in the germline V gene. The CDR3 sequence: CASSLDRGSEQFF. Here the CDR3 DNA reads TGTGCCAGCAGCTTAGACAGGGGTAGTGAGCAGTTCTTC. The entire variable domain, with the rest obtained from reference TRBV7-2 and TRBJ2-1, is as follows: GAGVSQSPSNKVTEKGKDVELRCDPISGHTALYWYRQSLGQGLEFLIYFQGNSAPDKSGLPSDRFSAERTGGSVSTLTIQRTQQEDSAVYLCASSLDRGSEQFFGPGTRLTVL.

The gene calls are TRBV7-2 and TRBJ1-5; tentatively, D is TRBD1 (6 bases). The CDR3 runs to 16 residues. V was shortened by 0 bases and J by 2 bases, with 11 bases between the two germline ends. Looked up from germline, CDR1 is SGHTA and CDR2 is FQGNSA. The CDR3 DNA reads TGTGCCAGCAGCTTAGCCGGCAGGGGTGGCAATCAGCCCCAGCATTTT. This gives the protein CASSLAGRGGNQPQHF.

This clone appeared a single time. The chain is built from TRBV30 and TRBJ1-2; possibly TRBD1 for D (6 bases). The V and J ends lost 4 bases and 0 bases respectively, with 18 bases between them. The CDR3 covers 16 residues. Germline-derived CDR1 and CDR2 are GTSNPN and SVGIG (reference sequence). Here the CDR3 DNA reads TGTGCCTGGATAGACGTTGGACAGTCTCCTAACTATGGCTACACCTTC. Residues: CAWIDVGQSPNYGYTF.

The rearrangement uses TRBV4-2 and TRBJ2-2, with D unclear. The length of the CDR3 is 13 residues. The V end was cut by 0 bases, the J end by 6 bases, with 5 bases between. CDR1 is LGHNA and CDR2 is YNFKEQ in the germline V gene. The CDR3 DNA sequence: TGTGCCAGCAGCCAAGAACAACCCGGGGAGCTGTTTTTT. Protein sequence: CASSQEQPGELFF.

This chain joins TRBV4-3 and TRBJ2-1; D may be TRBD1 (6 bases). This CDR3 spans 15 amino acids. Trimming left V 4 bases short and J 0 bases short, with 10 bases between. CDR1 is LGHNA and CDR2 is YSLEER in the germline V gene. CDR3 amino acids: CASSPGQSSYNEQFF. CDR3 sequence (DNA): TGCGCCAGCAGCCCGGGACAAAGCTCCTACAATGAGCAGTTCTTC.